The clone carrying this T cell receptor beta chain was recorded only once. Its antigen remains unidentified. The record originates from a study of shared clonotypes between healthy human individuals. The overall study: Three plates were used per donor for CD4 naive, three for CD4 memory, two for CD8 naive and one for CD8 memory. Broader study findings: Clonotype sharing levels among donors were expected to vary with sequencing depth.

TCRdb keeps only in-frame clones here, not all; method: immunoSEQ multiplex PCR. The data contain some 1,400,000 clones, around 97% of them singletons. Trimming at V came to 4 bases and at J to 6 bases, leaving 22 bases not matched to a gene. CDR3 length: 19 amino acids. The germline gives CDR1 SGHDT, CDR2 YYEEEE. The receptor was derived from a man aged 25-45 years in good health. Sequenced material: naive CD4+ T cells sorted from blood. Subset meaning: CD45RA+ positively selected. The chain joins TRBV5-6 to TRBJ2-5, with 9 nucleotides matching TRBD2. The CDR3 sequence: CASSIYLGRGSGSTKTQYF. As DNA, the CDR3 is TGTGCCAGCAGCATTTACCTCGGACGGGGTAGCGGGAGTACGAAGACCCAGTACTTC.